The text below deals with one TCR beta chain. PCR involved 60 Vbeta and 13 Jbeta primers. Clones were read by immunoSEQ multiplex PCR, and TCRdb kept only the in-frame ones, dropping some. In the table there are a few hundred thousand clones, 70% to 90% of which are singletons. Germline lookup yields CDR1 SEHNR and CDR2 FQNEAQ (reference sequence). V shed 3 bases, J shed 9 bases, and the junction held 7 bases outside the gene matches. The CDR3 spans 15 residues. The data are from a study of cytomegalovirus exposure and HLA in healthy donors. J is TRBJ2-1 and V is TRBV7-9, with 11 bases that match TRBD1. Sequenced material: PBMCs. The clonotype was recovered from a woman aged 35 to 49 in good health and CMV-seropositive. The CDR3 nucleotides are TGTGCCAGCAGCTTCGGGGACAGGGGGGGCGGTGAGCAGTTCTTC. Its protein product is CASSFGDRGGGEQFF. Supplemented by reference TRBV7-9 and TRBJ2-1, the full variable domain reads DTGVSQNPRHKITKRGQNVTFRCDPISEHNRLYWYRQTLGQGPEFLTYFQNEAQLEKSRLLSDRFSAERPKGSFSTLEIQRTEQGDSAMYLCASSFGDRGGGEQFFGPGTRLTVL.